The clone carrying this TCR beta chain has ten or more counts. The source of the sample is a study of blood T cell repertoires in COVID-19. Authors' methods: By means of reference gene primer amplification, nucleated cell counts were estimated. The assay was immunoSEQ multiplex PCR, and TCRdb's table has in-frame clones only and misses some. The D gene and trimming were derived from the DNA, and the V and J assignments and clone size from that table. Of 150,000 to 200,000 clones detected, roughly three quarters appear once; the ten largest clones hold around 8.1%. Germline V gives CDR1 SNHLY, CDR2 FYNNEI. The J segment lost 5 bases and the V segment lost 11 bases, leaving 8 bases of the junction unmatched. CDR3 length equals 13 residues.

This clonotype originated in a woman in her forties or fifties with active or convalescent COVID-19. V is TRBV2 and J is TRBJ1-4; TRBD1 matches at 7 bases. The source material was peripheral blood. The CDR3 loop is CAGRDSTNEKLFF. The CDR3 region has the DNA TGTGCCGGTCGGGACAGCACCAATGAAAAACTGTTTTTT.